A few counts support the clone carrying this T cell receptor beta chain. The data were taken from a study of patients and donors after allogeneic stem cell transplantation. TCRdb re-analysed the RT-PCR reads in MiXCR, keeping a single row per CDR3 protein. The sample lists about 15,000 distinct CDR3 sequences, under 35% seen once, with 36% in the top ten. CDR1 is MNHNY, CDR2 SVGAGI, per germline (reference sequence). This CDR3 is 16 amino acids long. Deletions cut 2 bases from V and 7 bases from J, with 17 bases between. The TCR sequence derives from a human donor who was either an allogeneic HSCT recipient or a stem cell or donor lymphocyte infusion donor (not recorded which). It is not recorded whose cells these are; they may come from a transplant donor. The chain carries TRBV6-6 and TRBJ1-4; TRBD1 might be the D (6 bases). The sample comprised blood, either unsorted or a sorted T cell fraction (not recorded which). The CDR3 spells CASSYGQGIVAEKLFF. Written as DNA, the CDR3 is TGTGCCAGCAGTTACGGCCAGGGGATAGTCGCTGAAAAACTGTTTTTT.